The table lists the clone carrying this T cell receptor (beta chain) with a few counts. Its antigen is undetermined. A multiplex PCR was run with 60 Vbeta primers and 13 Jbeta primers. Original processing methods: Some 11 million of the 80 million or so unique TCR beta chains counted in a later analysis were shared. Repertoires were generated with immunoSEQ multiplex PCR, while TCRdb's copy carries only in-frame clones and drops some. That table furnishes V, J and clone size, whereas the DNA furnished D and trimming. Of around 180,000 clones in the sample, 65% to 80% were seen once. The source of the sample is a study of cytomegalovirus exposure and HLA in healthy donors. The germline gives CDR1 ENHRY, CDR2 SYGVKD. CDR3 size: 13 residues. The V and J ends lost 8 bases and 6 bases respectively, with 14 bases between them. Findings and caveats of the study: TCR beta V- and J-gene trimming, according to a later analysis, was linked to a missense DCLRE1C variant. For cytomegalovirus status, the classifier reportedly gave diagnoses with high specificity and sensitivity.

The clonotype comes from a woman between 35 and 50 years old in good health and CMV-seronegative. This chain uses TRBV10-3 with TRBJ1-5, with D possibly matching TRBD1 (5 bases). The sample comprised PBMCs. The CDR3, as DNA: TGTGCCATCTCTGGGATCAGGGCTCAGCCCCAGCATTTT. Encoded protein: CAISGIRAQPQHF.